This T cell receptor (beta chain) was observed in a study of Graves' ophthalmopathy and Graves' hyperthyroidism. TCR beta CDR3 regions were amplified from RNA transcripts. HTBI primers were employed in first-round RT-PCR, then a second-round multiplex PCR followed. Each CDR3 protein gets one entry after TCRdb re-called the multiplex PCR reads with MiXCR. The sample holds around 470,000 distinct CDR3 sequences, roughly 14% seen once. About this clonotype itself: The antigen is not known.

Study outcomes and limitations: Discriminating ophthalmopathy from stable hyperthyroidism, a 13-signature model attained a sensitivity of over 85% and a specificity of approximately 81%.

Clinical symptoms, serum thyroxine, TRAb, thyroid ultrasound and orbital computed tomography formed the basis of diagnosis. Germline lookup yields CDR1 KGHDR and CDR2 SFDVKD. V was pared by 4 bases and J by 6 bases, with 7 bases of the junction left unmatched. The CDR3 loop spans 15 amino acids. The sample comprised blood. The clonotype was recovered from a woman between 25 and 40 years old with Graves' ophthalmopathy. The chain employs TRBV24-1 and TRBJ2-2, with 7 bases fitting TRBD1. The CDR3 sequence: CATSESRGLPGELFF. The CDR3 DNA reads TGTGCCACCAGTGAATCCAGGGGGTTGCCCGGGGAGCTGTTTTTT.